This T cell receptor delta chain was retrieved from a study of gamma-delta T cells after stem cell transplantation. CDR3 length equals 19 residues. Germline V gives CDR1 TSWWSYY, CDR2 QGS. Trimming stripped 3 bases from V and 0 bases from J, with 23 bases between. TCRdb repeated clone calling on the RT-PCR reads with CATT. The sample carries just over 1,400 delta-chain clones, 46% recorded once. The chain uses TRDV1 and TRDJ1, with a weak D call TRDD2 (6 bases). The receptor's source is a human donor. It is not recorded whose cells these are; they may come from a transplant donor. The sample was gamma-delta T cells. The CDR3 DNA reads as TGTGCTCTTGGGGATACCTTCCCCTCTGCCGGGACGTACACCGATAAACTCATCTTT. Its translation is CALGDTFPSAGTYTDKLIF.